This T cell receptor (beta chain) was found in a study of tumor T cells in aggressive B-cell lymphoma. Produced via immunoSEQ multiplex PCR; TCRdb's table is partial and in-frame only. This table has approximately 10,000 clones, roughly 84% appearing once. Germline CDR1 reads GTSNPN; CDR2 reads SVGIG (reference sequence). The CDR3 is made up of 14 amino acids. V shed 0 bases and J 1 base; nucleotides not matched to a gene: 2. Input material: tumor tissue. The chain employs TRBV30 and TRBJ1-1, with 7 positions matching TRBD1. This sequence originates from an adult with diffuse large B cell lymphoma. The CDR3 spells CAWSVGQPNTEAFF. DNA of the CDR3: TGTGCCTGGAGTGTGGGACAGCCGAACACTGAAGCTTTCTTT. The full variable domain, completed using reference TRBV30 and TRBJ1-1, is SQTIHQWPATLVQPVGSPLSLECTVEGTSNPNLYWYRQAAGRGLQLLFYSVGIGQISSEVPQNLSASRPQDRQFILSSKKLLLSDSGFYLCAWSVGQPNTEAFFGQGTRLTVV.